This entry lists 8 T cell receptor beta chains sequenced from one sample in a study of CD8 T cells in ankylosing spondylitis. Study conclusions and caveats: What seemed typical of ankylosing spondylitis blood was a TCR beta motif built from about 8 highly homologous variants.

TCRdb used MiXCR to reprocess the 5' RACE reads, holding one entry per CDR3 protein. The table records about 510,000 distinct CDR3 sequences, approximately 5.3% of them present only once. Antigens of these TCRs are unknown. The sample was blood, either unsorted or a sorted T cell fraction (not recorded which). These receptors originate from a male donor with ankylosing spondylitis.

Note on this clonotype: A read error is possible here, since a much larger clone lies one base away. This chain uses TRBV20-1 with TRBJ1-1, with D perhaps matching TRBD1 (5 bases). This CDR3 region has 13 residues. Per the germline V gene, CDR1 is DFQATT and CDR2 is SNEGSKA (reference sequence). DNA of the CDR3: TGCAGTGCTAGCGAGGGATTGGACACTGAAGCTTTGTTT. Its translation: CSASEGLDTEALF.

This clonotype was seen repeatedly, ten times or more. V gene TRBV6-1 combines with J gene TRBJ2-5; 11 positions agree with TRBD1. The CDR3 consists of 18 residues. The trim removed 6 bases at V and 3 bases at J, leaving 15 bases unmatched. CDR1 and CDR2 (germline): MNHNS, SASEGT. This CDR3 is CASSPIRSWTGGEETQYF. The CDR3 nucleotides read TGTGCCAGCAGCCCCATAAGGTCTTGGACAGGGGGCGAAGAGACCCAGTACTTC.

This clonotype was counted many times. The chain uses TRBV7-2 and TRBJ2-3, with D possibly being TRBD1 (5 bases). Trimming left V 3 bases short and J 3 bases short, with 7 bases between. Germline V gene lookup returns CDR1 SGHTA and CDR2 FQGNSA. The CDR3 sequence is 13 residues long. CDR3 nucleotides: TGTGCCAGCAGCTTCCAGGGAACAGATACGCAGTATTTT. Amino acids: CASSFQGTDTQYF.

Many counts were recorded for this clonotype. V and J are TRBV6-2 or TRBV6-3 and TRBJ2-7, with 11 bases aligning to TRBD2. CDR3 length: 15 residues. Germline values: CDR1 MNHEY, CDR2 SVGEGT. The ends lost 7 bases at V and 3 bases at J; junction bases unmatched: 8. The CDR3 region is CASTNDGTSGYEQYF. The CDR3, as DNA: TGTGCCAGCACCAATGACGGGACTAGCGGCTACGAGCAGTACTTC.

The sample holds many counts of this clonotype. The V call is TRBV20-1, the J call TRBJ1-3; perhaps TRBD1 as D (6 bases). Germline CDR1 is DFQATT and CDR2 is SNEGSKA (reference sequence). The V and J ends lost 4 bases and 5 bases respectively, with 15 bases between them. CDR3 length equals 14 residues. The CDR3 bases are TGCAGTGCTACCTTCGGGGGGCTACGAAACACCATATATTTT. As protein: CSATFGGLRNTIYF.

This clonotype appeared many times. The V and J genes are TRBV7-6 and TRBJ2-7; TRBD1 agrees at 9 bases. J gave up 4 bases and V 1 base, and 5 bases lay outside the gene matches. CDR1 and CDR2 (germline): SGHVS, FNYEAQ. There are 15 residues in the CDR3. The DNA for the CDR3 is TGTGCCAGCAGCTTAGTGGGACAGGGTCCTTACGAGCAGTACTTC. It is translated as CASSLVGQGPYEQYF. Together with reference TRBV7-6 and TRBJ2-7, the CDR3 gives the full variable domain: GAGVSQSPRYKVTKRGQDVALRCDPISGHVSLYWYRQALGQGPEFLTYFNYEAQQDKSGLPNDRFSAERPEGSISTLTIQRTEQRDSAMYRCASSLVGQGPYEQYFGPGTRLTVT.

This clonotype was detected many times. This rearrangement joins TRBV7-9 to TRBJ2-7; D not resolved. The CDR3 runs 14 residues. From germline, CDR1 is SEHNR and CDR2 FQNEAQ (reference sequence). V lost 0 bases to trimming and J lost 3 bases, with 9 bases between them. Written as DNA, the CDR3 is TGTGCCAGCAGCTTAGCTTTACGGTACTACGAGCAGTACTTC. This gives the protein CASSLALRYYEQYF.

This clonotype came up many times. The rearrangement uses TRBV7-9 and TRBJ2-2; D tentatively reads TRBD1 or TRBD2 (5 bases each). The CDR3 is 16 amino acids. V was clipped by 4 bases and J by 0 bases, with 12 bases between them. Germline V lookup: CDR1 SEHNR, CDR2 FQNEAQ (reference sequence). The CDR3 sequence: CASSSWDRANTGELFF. The CDR3 nucleotides are TGTGCCAGCAGCTCGTGGGACCGCGCGAACACCGGGGAGCTGTTTTTT. Supplemented by reference TRBV7-9 and TRBJ2-2, the full variable domain reads DTGVSQNPRHKITKRGQNVTFRCDPISEHNRLYWYRQTLGQGPEFLTYFQNEAQLEKSRLLSDRFSAERPKGSFSTLEIQRTEQGDSAMYLCASSSWDRANTGELFFGEGSRLTVL.